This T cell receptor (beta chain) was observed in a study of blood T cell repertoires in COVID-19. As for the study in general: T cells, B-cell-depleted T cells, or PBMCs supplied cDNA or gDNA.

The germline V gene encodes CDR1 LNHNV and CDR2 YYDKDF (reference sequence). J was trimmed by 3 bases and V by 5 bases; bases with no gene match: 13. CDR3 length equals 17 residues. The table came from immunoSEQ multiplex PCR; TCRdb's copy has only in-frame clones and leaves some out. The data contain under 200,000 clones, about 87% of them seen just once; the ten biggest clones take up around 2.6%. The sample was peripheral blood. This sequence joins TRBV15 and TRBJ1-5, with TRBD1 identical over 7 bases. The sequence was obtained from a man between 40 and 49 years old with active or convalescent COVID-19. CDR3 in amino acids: CATSPIPDRVNNQPQHF. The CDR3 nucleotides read TGTGCCACCAGCCCGATCCCCGACAGGGTGAACAATCAGCCCCAGCATTTT.